The entry below gives a single T cell receptor beta chain sequence along with its context. What it recognizes is unknown. This sample was taken from a study of OX40 agonist ivuxolimab in advanced cancers. This table comes from immunoSEQ multiplex PCR, and its TCRdb copy is limited to in-frame clones, with some not included. The table has 20,000 to 30,000 clones, approximately 90% seen once; the top ten hold just under 20%. Findings and caveats of the study: Dose levels from 0.1 to 3.0 mg/kg saw CD4+ and CD8+ blood T cells expand clonally by week 6. There were, on average, more expanded clones in CD8+ T cells than in CD4+.

Patients with a history of autoimmune disease or on systemic immunosuppression were excluded. The starting material was CD4+ or CD8+ T cells sorted from blood, obtained in a trial of the OX40 agonist ivuxolimab. The source is an adult with an advanced solid tumor such as melanoma, head and neck, liver or kidney cancer.

CDR3 coding DNA: TGTGCCAGCATATCACTGGGGGGCGAGCAGTACTTC. Translated, it gives CASISLGGEQYF. V and J are TRBV28 and TRBJ2-7; TRBD2 is a possible D gene (6 bases). Trimming removed 7 bases at V and 6 bases at J, with 13 bases between. CDR1 is MDHEN and CDR2 is SYDVKM in the germline V gene. The CDR3 consists of 12 residues.